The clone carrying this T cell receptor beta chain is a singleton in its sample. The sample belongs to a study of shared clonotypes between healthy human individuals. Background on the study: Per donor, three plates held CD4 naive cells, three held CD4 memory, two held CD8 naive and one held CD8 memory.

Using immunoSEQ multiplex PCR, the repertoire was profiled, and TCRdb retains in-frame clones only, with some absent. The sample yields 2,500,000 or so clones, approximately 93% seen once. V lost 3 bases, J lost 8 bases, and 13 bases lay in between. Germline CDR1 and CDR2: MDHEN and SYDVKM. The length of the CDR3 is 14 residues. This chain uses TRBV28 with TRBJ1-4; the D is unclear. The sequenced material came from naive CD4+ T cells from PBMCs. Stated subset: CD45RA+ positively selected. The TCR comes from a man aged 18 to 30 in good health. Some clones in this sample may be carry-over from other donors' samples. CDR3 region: CASSFPPGIEKLFF. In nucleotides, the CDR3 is TGTGCCAGCAGTTTCCCCCCGGGAATCGAAAAACTGTTTTTT.